A selection of T cell receptor beta chains follows, all from one sample in a study of CD8+ T cells in alopecia areata. Sequencing was performed with immunoSEQ multiplex PCR; in TCRdb, only in-frame clones are kept and a portion is missing. The sample contains some 31,000 clones, 60% to 85% of which appear only once. The sequenced sample was NKG2D-low CD8+ T cells sorted from blood. The receptors were sampled from a human donor with alopecia areata. Each CDR3 is given without its conserved first and last residue. Size is stated for part of the rows, as once, few or many counts, or as a class when the clone is expanded.

v_gene	j_gene	abundance	CDR3aa
TRBV15	TRBJ2-7	few	ATSAGTSGTYEQY
TRBV28	TRBJ2-1	once	ASSFGNSINEQF
TRBV21-1	TRBJ1-5	NA	ASSLVVATLAHQPQH
TRBV2	TRBJ2-2	NA	ASRDSYSGELF
TRBV5-4	TRBJ2-7	NA	ASSLGTYEQY
TRBV20-1	TRBJ2-5	once	SAGQETQY
TRBV30	TRBJ2-2	NA	AQTAGNTGELF
TRBV11-2	TRBJ2-5	NA	ASSLVGGYGETQY
TRBV7-8	TRBJ1-2	NA	ASSLVGNYGYT
TRBV6-5	TRBJ2-3	NA	ASGPRTTSTDTQY
TRBV27	TRBJ2-1	NA	ASSSAVGTSGRTEQF
TRBV7-2	TRBJ2-1	NA	ASSLWDRDYNEQF
TRBV6-5	TRBJ1-1	NA	ASSLTGVTEAF
TRBV29-1	TRBJ2-7	NA	SVEDYSYEQY
TRBV7-9	TRBJ2-4	NA	ASSPHTLGMRNIQY
TRBV30	TRBJ2-6	medium-sized	AWEEGGASGANVLT
TRBV27	TRBJ2-7	NA	ASSLDEGAEQY
TRBV27	TRBJ2-1	NA	ASKFRQGSDEQF
TRBV29-1	TRBJ1-2	NA	SATDNYGYT
TRBV29-1	TRBJ2-5	once	SVEDFISQGNHETQY
TRBV29-1	TRBJ2-3	NA	SVMKGGGTDTQY
TRBV29-1	TRBJ2-1	NA	SVDTGYDNEQF
TRBV2	TRBJ2-7	NA	ASSVPQGSSSYEQY
TRBV6-5	TRBJ2-1	NA	ASSPNRYNEQF
TRBV7-9	TRBJ2-5	NA	ASSLVDPQETQY
TRBV11-3	TRBJ2-2	NA	ASSFRTVVGGELF
TRBV7-6	TRBJ2-7	NA	ASSLGPASYEQY
TRBV2	TRBJ2-5	NA	ASSDATETQY
TRBV29-1	TRBJ2-3	NA	SAETRDRVTSTDTQY
TRBV6-1	TRBJ2-5	NA	ASSSSPYQETQY
TRBV29-1	TRBJ2-5	few	SVLGQDQETQY
TRBV7-9	TRBJ2-3	NA	ARGDPDTDTQY
TRBV9	TRBJ1-1	NA	ASSGQGLNTEAF
TRBV29-1	TRBJ2-7	NA	SVSTGRSYEQY
TRBV7-9	TRBJ2-5	NA	ASSFGQTQY
TRBV19	TRBJ2-3	few	ATHGDTQY
TRBV29-1	TRBJ1-1	NA	SVGWGQANTEAF
TRBV27	TRBJ1-2	NA	ASSFGVNYGYT
TRBV19	TRBJ2-2	NA	ASSTGTSVTGELF
TRBV29-1	TRBJ2-5	NA	SVGPGGWETQY